The sequence of this T cell receptor (beta chain) was determined in a study of shared clonotypes between healthy human individuals (dated by TCRdb to 2019 to 2021). Broadly, across the study: The cohort comprised two women and three men aged 18 to 49 years. Per donor, leukapheresis produced somewhere between about 0.94 and 9.5 billion PBMCs. Libraries were prepared and TCR repertoires were sequenced by different laboratories using diverse techniques, in order to increase sequencing depth and limit assay-specific biases. For each donor, three plates each were used for CD4 naive and CD4 memory, two plates were used for CD8 naive, and one plate was used for CD8 memory. Blood TCR repertoires of roughly five healthy adults were deeply sequenced to estimate repertoire size and the extent of clonotype sharing between individuals. Overall results and qualifications from the work: Pairwise subsampling led to the expectation that sequencing depth would affect the degree of clonotype sharing among donors. Estimated clonotype richness was generally larger for naive than for memory subsets. Sampling was restricted to blood, and TCR repertoires in tissue are likely to differ from TCR repertoires in blood. When several donors were compared, the shared fraction of clonotypes was around 4.6% for naive CD4, 3% to 4% for naive CD8, 2.3% for memory CD4, and 0.4% for memory CD8. Even with the large sequencing depth, rarefaction of the sorted-subset datasets indicated that sequencing was incomplete. Compared with non-shared clonotypes, clonotypes shared by all four sorted-subset donors had higher generation probabilities. The genetic and exposure-history diversity represented was limited by the small number of donors.

Notes on this clone: Its antigen is unknown. No clone much larger than this one lies a single base away; base qualities are absent.

Using the deep immunoSEQ assay, TCR CDR3 regions were amplified from genomic DNA by multiplex PCR. Genomic DNA extracted from each cell subset was distributed evenly over all wells of several immunoSEQ 96-well plates, and each plate served as one replicate. Each replicate PCR for sorted subsets received about 0.2 ug genomic DNA, equal to roughly 30,000 T cell genomes. Purified libraries were measured with a Qubit 3.0 fluorometer, size-checked on a Bioanalyzer 2100, and measured again with the KAPA Library Quantification kit. Every immunoSEQ 96-well plate was sequenced on a separate single-read 150-cycle Illumina NextSeq 550 flow cell. The study's processing was this. Because only junctional sequences without quality scores were contained in the immunoSEQ output, filtering matching that applied to full-length reads could not be performed. To assign V/J genes and CDR3, sequences were annotated against IMGT germline references using PyIR, a Python wrapper for IgBLAST v1.9. Reads were filtered out if the reads had weak V/J assignments (E-value above 1e-6), no CDR3, stop codons, out-of-frame junctions, or ambiguous translated residues. V3J clonotypes were defined by identical inferred V gene, J gene, and CDR3 amino acid sequence. Percentage overlap between repertoires was computed as shared unique clonotypes divided by the size of the smaller repertoire. Richness of each repertoire was evaluated using RTK rarefaction, the Chao1 estimator, and Recon v2.1 estimates of unobserved clonotypes. OLGA was used to compute generation probabilities for all TCRbeta clonotypes that the gDNA method yielded from a handful of donors. TCRdb obtained this table from immuneACCESS and retained in-frame rearrangements with V and J assigned. These tables miss some clones; where compared with another copy, unresolved V genes account for less than half of the shortfall, and the remainder is unexplained. That table supplies the V and J calls and clone size; D and trimming were determined from the DNA. The table for this sample lists about 980,000 clones; approximately 80% of them were counted only once. About 1.5% of the sample comes from the top ten.

Here V drops 3 bases and J drops 4 bases, and the junction holds 6 bases not matched to any gene. There are 16 amino acids in the CDR3, from cysteine to phenylalanine inclusive. Solely the CDR3 DNA is kept, with 48 bases framed from the first base. CDR1 and CDR2 are drawn from the germline V gene (reference sequence): WNHNN, SYGVQD. The donors were healthy, HIV-negative adults with no recently reported acute infections or vaccinations. All donors were Caucasian adults living in Nashville, Tennessee, USA. CD4+ T cells were enriched by magnetic negative selection; naive cells were then positively selected on CD45RA, and the negative fraction formed the memory subset. After blood collection by leukapheresis, PBMCs were isolated using Ficoll-Histopaque density gradient centrifugation and then cryopreserved in the vapor phase of liquid nitrogen. Analytical flow cytometry was used to check the purity and quantity of each magnetically sorted T cell population. From each sorted fraction, genomic DNA was isolated and quantified by UV absorbance on a Nanodrop 2000c.

This sequence was found in a young man in good health. Source material: memory CD4+ T cells sorted from blood. This sample's cell subset or site label indicates: CD45RA-negative fraction. Recombination joined TRBV10-1 with TRBJ2-1, and 10 junctional nucleotides match TRBD2. The nucleotide sequence is given as TGCGCCAGCAGTGAAGCAAAAGCGGGGGGGTACAATGAGCAGTTCTTC. Translated, this gives CASSEAKAGGYNEQFF.